The clone carrying this T cell receptor beta chain was recorded a few times. The data were obtained in a study of cytomegalovirus exposure and HLA in healthy donors. Germline lookup yields CDR1 SNHLY and CDR2 FYNNEI. This CDR3 is 13 amino acids long. V shed 3 bases and J shed 8 bases, with 10 bases lying between them. Amplification used 60 Vbeta primers and 13 Jbeta primers. The repertoire was sequenced with immunoSEQ multiplex PCR; TCRdb's copy has only in-frame clones and lacks some. Here the sample spans some 200,000 clones, almost 70% being singletons. The sequence came from a middle-aged man in good health and CMV-seropositive. Sequenced: PBMCs. The chain carries TRBV2 and TRBJ2-2, with D uncertain. The CDR3 sequence: CASSERFWGELFF. For the CDR3, the DNA is TGTGCCAGCAGTGAGAGGTTTTGGGGGGAGCTGTTTTTT.